This entry features one T cell receptor (beta chain) sequence. The assay was immunoSEQ multiplex PCR, and TCRdb's table has in-frame clones only and misses some. The table has approximately 140,000 clones, about 87% seen once. Per germline, CDR1 KGHSH and CDR2 LQKENI. The CDR3 consists of 14 residues. The V and J ends lost 0 bases and 5 bases, in that order; junction bases with no gene match: 3. The source of the sample is a study of blood T cell repertoires in COVID-19. This sequence joins TRBV18 and TRBJ2-5, with 7 positions matching TRBD2. The sequence was collected from a man aged 50 or older in a cohort exposed to, infected with or recovered from COVID-19 (not recorded which). The specimen sequenced was PBMCs or T cells enriched from blood (not recorded which). CDR3 region: CASSPPDGRETQYF. In nucleotides, the CDR3 is TGTGCCAGCTCACCACCGGACGGGAGGGAGACCCAGTACTTC.